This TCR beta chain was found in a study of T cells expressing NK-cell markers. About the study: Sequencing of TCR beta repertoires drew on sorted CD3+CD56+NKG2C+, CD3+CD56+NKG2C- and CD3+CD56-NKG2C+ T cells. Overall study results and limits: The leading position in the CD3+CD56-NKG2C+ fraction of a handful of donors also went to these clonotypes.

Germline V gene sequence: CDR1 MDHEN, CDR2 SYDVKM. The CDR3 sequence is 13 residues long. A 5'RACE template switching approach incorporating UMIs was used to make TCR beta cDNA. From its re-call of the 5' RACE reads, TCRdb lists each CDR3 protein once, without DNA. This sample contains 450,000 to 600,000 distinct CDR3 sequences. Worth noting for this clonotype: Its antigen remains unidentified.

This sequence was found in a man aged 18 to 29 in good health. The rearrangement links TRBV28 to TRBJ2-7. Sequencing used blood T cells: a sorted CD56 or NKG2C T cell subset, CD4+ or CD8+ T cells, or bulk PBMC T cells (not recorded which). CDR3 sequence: CASREYSSYEQYF.